A single sample is the source of the 26 T cell receptor beta chains below, sequenced in a study of T cell responses to AZD1222 COVID-19 vaccine. Profiling relied on immunoSEQ multiplex PCR, and the TCRdb table lists in-frame clones only, not all of them. The sample has more than 150,000 clones, roughly 94% seen once. Sequenced here: peripheral blood, sampled 28 days after the second AZD1222 dose. All receptors derive from an adult who received the AZD1222 COVID-19 vaccine.

A single count supports this clone. The chain links TRBV14 to TRBJ1-2; perhaps TRBD1 as D (6 bases). The CDR3 is 15 amino acids. V was shortened by 4 bases and J by 0 bases, with 12 bases between the two germline ends. CDR1 is SGHDN and CDR2 is FVKESK in the germline V gene. CDR3 in amino acids: CASSPGTPTNYGYTF. CDR3 DNA sequence: TGTGCCAGCAGCCCGGGGACACCCACTAACTATGGCTACACCTTC.

V and J are TRBV3-1 (or the pseudogene TRBV3-2) and TRBJ1-2, with TRBD1 as a possible D gene (6 bases). CDR1 LGHDT and CDR2 YNNKEL come from the germline V gene (reference sequence). The CDR3 spans 15 residues. Trimming removed 1 base at V and 1 base at J, with 10 bases between. The CDR3 sequence: CASSQVFRGNYGYTF. The DNA of the CDR3 is TGTGCCAGCAGCCAAGTTTTCAGGGGTAACTATGGCTACACCTTC.

The rearrangement joins TRBV7-2 to TRBJ1-2, with 10 positions matching TRBD1. V dropped 1 base and J dropped 7; count of bases not matched to a gene: 6. The CDR3 loop spans 15 amino acids. Per the germline V gene, CDR1 is SGHTA and CDR2 is FQGNSA. The CDR3: CASSLVDRGPGGYTF. For the CDR3, the DNA is TGTGCCAGCAGCTTAGTAGACAGGGGGCCGGGTGGCTACACCTTC.

The chain is built from TRBV3-1 (or the pseudogene TRBV3-2) and TRBJ1-2; TRBD1 matches 7 bases. CDR3 length: 16 amino acids. The J segment lost 1 base and the V segment lost 4 bases, leaving 9 bases of the junction unmatched. CDR1 and CDR2 (germline): LGHDT, YNNKEL (reference sequence). The CDR3 DNA follows: TGTGCCAGCAGCCCGCTGGGACAGAGAGTTAACTATGGCTACACCTTC. Translation gives CASSPLGQRVNYGYTF.

The CDR3, as DNA: TGTGCCAGCAGTTGGGAGCGGGAGGGCCCATCAGATACGCAGTATTTT. Residues: CASSWEREGPSDTQYF. The rearrangement links TRBV27 to TRBJ2-3, with 10 bases lining up with TRBD2. Germline V gene data show CDR1 as MNHEY and CDR2 as SMNVEV (reference sequence). J gave up 4 bases and V 4 bases, and 8 bases lay outside the gene matches. The CDR3 sequence is 16 residues long.

The chain recombines TRBV5-4 with TRBJ1-2; D is possibly TRBD1 (5 bases). V was clipped by 0 bases and J by 2 bases, with 11 bases between them. The germline V gene has CDR1 SGHNT and CDR2 YYREEE (reference sequence). This CDR3 region has 15 residues. Here the CDR3 reads CASSLGRGINYGYTF. The CDR3 coding sequence is TGTGCCAGCAGCTTGGGAAGGGGTATAAACTATGGCTACACCTTC. Together with reference TRBV5-4 and TRBJ1-2, the CDR3 gives the full variable domain: ETGVTQSPTHLIKTRGQQVTLRCSSQSGHNTVSWYQQALGQGPQFIFQYYREEENGRGNFPPRFSGLQFPNYSSELNVNALELDDSALYLCASSLGRGINYGYTFGSGTRLTVV.

This chain connects TRBV7-9 to TRBJ1-4; maybe TRBD1 (5 bases). CDR3 length: 16 residues. Deletions cut 5 bases from V and 8 bases from J, with 21 bases between. CDR1 is SEHNR, CDR2 FQNEAQ, per germline (reference sequence). The CDR3 loop reads CASSPPKWGEEEKLFF. CDR3 in DNA: TGTGCCAGCAGCCCACCCAAGTGGGGGGAAGAAGAAAAACTGTTTTTT.

V is TRBV7-2 and J is TRBJ1-1; D may be TRBD1 (5 bases). CDR1 is SGHTA, CDR2 FQGNSA, per germline. The CDR3 has 13 residues. Trimming pared 6 bases from V and 1 base from J, leaving 9 bases between. The CDR3 reads CASRPGANTEAFF. DNA for the CDR3: TGTGCCAGCAGGCCCGGGGCGAACACTGAAGCTTTCTTT.

The rearrangement uses TRBV6-5 and TRBJ1-6, with a possible D match to TRBD1 (5 bases). Trimming cost V 6 bases and J 9 bases, with 15 bases left between them. The CDR3 consists of 14 residues. CDR1 MNHEY and CDR2 SVGAGI come from the germline V gene. In DNA form, the CDR3 reads TGTGCCAGCAGGGAGCAGGGATTTATTTCACCCCTCCACTTT. This gives the protein CASREQGFISPLHF.

The chain links TRBV30 to TRBJ2-7; 9 bases align to TRBD2. This CDR3 has 14 amino acids. Trimming took 5 bases from V and 3 from J; bases not matched to a gene: 8. Germline V gene sequence: CDR1 GTSNPN, CDR2 SVGIG (reference sequence). The CDR3 loop is CAWAEIAGDYEQYF. In DNA form, the CDR3 reads TGTGCCTGGGCCGAGATAGCGGGGGACTACGAGCAGTACTTC.

The chain combines TRBV7-3 with TRBJ1-3; D remains unclear. This CDR3 comprises 14 residues. Between the trimmed V and J ends, which lost 2 bases and 0 bases, there was a span of 5 bases. In germline, CDR1 is SGHTA, CDR2 FQGTGA. CDR3 nucleotides: TGTGCCAGCAGCTTAGGTGTCTCTGGAAACACCATATATTTT. It codes for CASSLGVSGNTIYF.

This clone showed up just once. This chain uses TRBV2 with TRBJ1-2; D gene unclear. V was pared by 0 bases and J by 6 bases, with 8 bases between. Looked up from germline, CDR1 is SNHLY and CDR2 is FYNNEI. CDR3 length equals 13 residues. CDR3 nucleotides: TGTGCCAGCAGTGAAGCGCTTCGGGATGGCTACACCTTC. Translated: CASSEALRDGYTF.

The chain couples TRBV19 to TRBJ1-2; D gene uncertain. Germline V gene data show CDR1 as LNHDA and CDR2 as SQIVND (reference sequence). CDR3 size: 14 residues. The V gene lost 4 bases and the J gene lost 10 bases, with 19 bases spanning the gap. DNA of the CDR3: TGTGCCAGTAGTACCGGACTTCGGGCGATATACTACACCTTC. Translated: CASSTGLRAIYYTF.

The chain has TRBV6-5 and TRBJ2-7, with D maybe TRBD1 (5 bases). V lost 3 bases, J lost 6 bases, and 12 bases lay in between. Germline CDR1 is MNHEY and CDR2 is SVGAGI. This CDR3 region has 13 residues. For the CDR3, the DNA is TGTGCCAGCAGTTATTTCACAGGTTCCGAGCAGTACTTC. Amino acids: CASSYFTGSEQYF.

CDR3 sequence (DNA): TGTGCCAGCAGTTTCAGGCAGGAAAAACTGTTTTTT. Amino acid sequence: CASSFRQEKLFF. V usage is TRBV6-2 or TRBV6-3 and J usage is TRBJ1-4; no firm D call. Germline V lookup: CDR1 MNHEY, CDR2 SVGEGT. The CDR3 spans 12 residues. V shed 4 bases and J shed 8 bases, with 8 bases lying between them.

CDR3 protein: CASRMGAGGHNEQFF. The CDR3 DNA is TGCGCCAGCCGAATGGGGGCGGGAGGCCACAATGAGCAGTTCTTC. J is TRBJ2-1 and V is TRBV5-1; TRBD2 matches 8 bases. Looked up from germline, CDR1 is SGHRS and CDR2 is YFSETQ. The CDR3 spans 15 residues. V shed 7 bases and J 5 bases; nucleotides not matched to a gene: 11.

J is TRBJ2-7 and V is TRBV3-1 (or the pseudogene TRBV3-2), with TRBD1 matching 7 bases. The CDR3 spans 14 residues. The V segment lost 4 bases and the J segment 0 bases; nucleotides outside the gene matches: 3. From germline, CDR1 is LGHDT and CDR2 YNNKEL (reference sequence). The CDR3 sequence: CASSPTGFSYEQYF. The CDR3 DNA reads as TGTGCCAGCAGCCCGACAGGGTTCTCCTACGAGCAGTACTTC.

The rearrangement uses TRBV9 and TRBJ1-5, with 9 bases that match TRBD1. Germline values: CDR1 SGDLS, CDR2 YYNGEE. Germline trimming cut 3 bases from V and 7 bases from J; bases unmatched to any gene: 5. The CDR3 is 14 amino acids. The CDR3 reads CASSATGGGQPQHF. As DNA, the CDR3 is TGTGCCAGCAGCGCCACAGGGGGCGGACAGCCCCAGCATTTT.

The rearrangement links TRBV5-6 to TRBJ1-1, with 8 positions matching TRBD1. The germline CDR1 and CDR2 sequences are SGHDT and YYEEEE. The CDR3 sequence is 16 residues long. Unmatched junction bases numbered 8, after V lost 3 bases and J lost 1 base. The CDR3 nucleotides read TGTGCCAGCAGCTCTAGGGCAGGGGGCCCGAACACTGAAGCTTTCTTT. As protein: CASSSRAGGPNTEAFF.

Only a few counts were recorded for this clone. This chain connects TRBV28 to TRBJ2-7, with D maybe TRBD2 (5 bases). Trimming took off 8 bases at V and 2 bases at J, with 7 bases between the two ends. CDR1 and CDR2 (germline): MDHEN, SYDVKM. The CDR3 covers 11 residues. CDR3: CASHGAYEQYF. CDR3 sequence (DNA): TGTGCCAGCCACGGGGCCTACGAGCAGTACTTC.

CDR3 protein: CAWNRGYGYTF. In nucleotides, the CDR3 is TGTGCCTGGAACCGTGGCTATGGCTACACCTTC. The rearrangement links TRBV30 to TRBJ1-2; D not certain. The V gene's germline CDR1 is GTSNPN and CDR2 SVGIG (reference sequence). CDR3 length: 11 amino acids. Trimming removed 4 bases at V and 4 bases at J, with 7 bases between.

This clone was observed once. V usage is TRBV12-3 or TRBV12-4 and J usage is TRBJ1-1; D is ambiguous. The germline V and J ends were trimmed by 8 bases and 6 bases, with 13 bases remaining between them. This CDR3 has 12 residues. The CDR3 DNA is TGTGCCAGCGGCAGCAGATCCTCTGAAGCTTTCTTT. This gives the protein CASGSRSSEAFF.

The chain employs TRBV20-1 and TRBJ2-1; tentatively, D is TRBD2 (6 bases). V lost 8 bases, J lost 7 bases, and 12 bases lay in between. CDR1 is DFQATT and CDR2 is SNEGSKA in the germline V gene (reference sequence). The CDR3 loop spans 11 amino acids. The CDR3 DNA is TGCAGTCTCGGAAGCGGGAATGAGCAGTTCTTC. Translating it yields CSLGSGNEQFF.

This chain links TRBV3-1 (or the pseudogene TRBV3-2) with TRBJ1-1, with TRBD1 matching 12 bases. The junction had 11 bases not matched to a gene; V was cut back by 4 bases and J by 11 bases. The CDR3 spans 15 residues. The germline CDR1 and CDR2 sequences are LGHDT and YNNKEL (reference sequence). The CDR3 sequence: CASSLRGTGGDSAFF. The CDR3 DNA reads TGTGCCAGCAGCCTAAGAGGGACAGGGGGCGATTCTGCTTTCTTT.

The rearrangement uses TRBV5-6 and TRBJ1-2; D unresolved. V lost 4 bases, J lost 12 bases, and 16 bases lay in between. The CDR3 is 12 amino acids. Germline V lookup: CDR1 SGHDT, CDR2 YYEEEE. The CDR3 loop reads CASSHQTGGDTF. The CDR3 DNA reads TGTGCCAGCAGCCATCAGACGGGTGGAGACACCTTC.

This rearrangement joins TRBV5-4 to TRBJ1-3; TRBD1 is a possible D gene (6 bases). V lost 0 bases and J lost 7, with 8 bases in between. The CDR3 is made up of 13 amino acids. Germline CDR1 reads SGHNT; CDR2 reads YYREEE (reference sequence). The CDR3 DNA is TGTGCCAGCAGCTTGGACAGGGAGAACACCATATATTTT. It translates to CASSLDRENTIYF.